This passage covers 3 T cell receptor beta chains from one sample sequenced in a study of a mutant IDH1 vaccine in newly diagnosed glioma. Their antigen targets remain unknown. TCRdb keeps only in-frame clones here, not all; method: immunoSEQ multiplex PCR. Of some 80,000 clones listed, 75% to 90% were seen once; the top ten hold 0.77%. Sample time point: week 23, last vaccination. The investigators gave 300 ug of mutant IDH1 20-mer peptide in each vaccine dose, together with topical imiquimod. Sequenced here: PBMCs, sampled from a glioma patient whose treatment included an IDH1 peptide vaccine. The receptor set was obtained from a woman in her forties or fifties with glioma.

V and J are TRBV18 and TRBJ1-3, with D maybe TRBD1 (5 bases). Trimming shortened V by 4 bases and J by 0 bases, and 10 bases separated the two germline ends. Germline V gene lookup returns CDR1 KGHSH and CDR2 LQKENI. CDR3 length equals 15 residues. CDR3 nucleotide sequence: TGTGCCAGCTCACTCGCAGGGCGCTCTGGAAACACCATATATTTT. It yields the protein CASSLAGRSGNTIYF.

The chain has TRBV28 and TRBJ2-7, with D perhaps matching TRBD1 or TRBD2 (7 bases each). V was clipped by 4 bases and J by 4 bases, with 17 bases between them. The CDR3 has 15 amino acids. Germline V gene data show CDR1 as MDHEN and CDR2 as SYDVKM. The CDR3 region is CASSSPGGEKYEQYF. The CDR3, as DNA: TGTGCCAGCAGTTCACCAGGGGGGGAGAAATACGAGCAGTACTTC.

V and J are TRBV2 and TRBJ2-3; 9 bases agree with TRBD2. In germline, CDR1 is SNHLY, CDR2 FYNNEI. The J segment lost 6 bases and the V segment lost 7 bases, leaving 8 bases of the junction unmatched. CDR3 size: 14 residues. For the CDR3, the DNA is TGTGCCAGCAACTTGCTAGCGGGAATGGATACGCAGTATTTT. Residues: CASNLLAGMDTQYF.